This TCR beta chain was obtained from a study of siplizumab effects on memory and regulatory T cells. Overall study findings and caveats: Tracing alloreactive clones into unstimulated subsets worked for only a minor fraction of them. The alloresponse seemed to draw substantially on naive T cells, which appeared more diverse than memory cells. In the presence of siplizumab, alloreactive sequences traceable to unstimulated CD4+ memory cells were significantly reduced.

Repertoires were generated with immunoSEQ multiplex PCR, while TCRdb's copy carries only in-frame clones and drops some. The data show about 40,000 clones, about 90% seen once. Regarding this clone: What it binds is unknown.

Trimming shortened V by 6 bases and J by 3 bases, and 21 bases separated the two germline ends. The CDR3 extends over 17 amino acids. Germline V lookup: CDR1 WNHNN, CDR2 SYGVQD (reference sequence). The clonotype comes from a human donor in good health. The chain joins TRBV10-1 to TRBJ1-3; D call uncertain. The sequenced material came from naive CD4+ T cells sorted from blood. In DNA, the CDR3 is TGCGCCAGCAGGAGGGTTAGTATTTTATCCGGTGGAAACACCATATATTTT. Encoded protein: CASRRVSILSGGNTIYF.